This is a list of T cell receptor beta chains from one sample in a study of post-analysis software for immune sequencing data. In TCRdb, the PCR reads were re-called with MiXCR into one record per CDR3 protein. The sample yields hundreds of thousands of distinct CDR3 sequences, 25% to 30% seen once. What was sequenced was blood. Receptors were obtained from a girl under 18 with multiple sclerosis. CDR3s include the opening cysteine and the closing phenylalanine or tryptophan. The order of the fields is V gene, D gene, clone size, J gene, CDR3 DNA, CDR3 protein. The D gene is left open where the match is weak. The size of a clone is reported for some rows only, either as once, few or many, or as a class for expanded clones.

>TRBV20-1|-|-|TRBJ2-6
TGCAGTGCTAGGCCCTTTGGTGGGGCCAACGTCCTGACTTTC
CSARPFGGANVLTF
>TRBV7-2|-|many|TRBJ2-5
TGTGCCAGCAGCGGTTCAGGGTATTCGGAGACCCAGTACTTC
CASSGSGYSETQYF
>TRBV7-7|-|few|TRBJ2-1
TGTGCCAGCAGCTTAGGTGGAAACACGTGGAATGAGCAGTTCTTC
CASSLGGNTWNEQFF
>TRBV12-3/TRBV12-4|-|few|TRBJ1-2
TGTGCCAGCAGTCCGAGGGGGTCCTACTATGGCTACACCTTC
CASSPRGSYYGYTF
>TRBV2|-|-|TRBJ2-4
TGTGCCAGCAGTGACGGACTCAAAAACATTCAGTACTTC
CASSDGLKNIQYF
>TRBV27|-|many|TRBJ2-1
TGTGCCAGCAGTTTATCAGCAGGGGTGATGGATGAGCAGTTCTTC
CASSLSAGVMDEQFF
>TRBV7-2|-|-|TRBJ2-2
TGTGCCAGCAGCTTAAATGCCGGGACGAACACCGGGGAGCTGTTTTTT
CASSLNAGTNTGELFF
>TRBV21-1|-|-|TRBJ2-7
TGTGCCAGCCTGGGACAGGGGGCAGATAACGAGCAGTACTTC
CASLGQGADNEQYF
>TRBV6-2/TRBV6-3|-|few|TRBJ1-5
TGTGCCAGCAGTTACTCGGGGTTGCGGAATCAGCCCCAGCATTTT
CASSYSGLRNQPQHF
>TRBV5-1|-|few|TRBJ2-1
TGCGCCAGCACCGAGATCGACAGGACTATCTACAATGAGCAGTTCTTC
CASTEIDRTIYNEQFF
>TRBV7-9|-|few|TRBJ2-3
TGTGCCAGCAGGCTAGTGAGGGCAGATACGCAGTATTTT
CASRLVRADTQYF
>TRBV6-6|-|-|TRBJ1-2
TGTGCCAGCATCCAGGCCCTCGGGAACTACGGCTACACCTTC
CASIQALGNYGYTF
>TRBV9|TRBD2|many|TRBJ2-1
TGTGCCAGCAGCGCAAAAAAACTAGCGGGAGGCGGAAATGAGCAGTTCTTC
CASSAKKLAGGGNEQFF
>TRBV13|-|few|TRBJ2-1
TGTGCCAGCAGCTTAAGGTCGGGTCTAGGGGAGCAGTTCTTC
CASSLRSGLGEQFF
>TRBV10-3|TRBD1|few|TRBJ1-1
TGTGCCATCAGTCCGGACAGGGAATTCACTGAAGCTTTCTTT
CAISPDREFTEAFF
>TRBV20-1|TRBD1|few|TRBJ2-4
TGCAGTGCTCGTCTGGGGCGGACAGGTCTAGCCAAAAACATTCAGTACTTC
CSARLGRTGLAKNIQYF
>TRBV20-1|TRBD1|-|TRBJ2-1
TGCAGTGCTAGAGAAACAGGGGGCTCTTACAATGAGCAGTTCTTC
CSARETGGSYNEQFF
>TRBV5-1|-|-|TRBJ2-1
TGCGCCAGCAGCTGGGCTGGGGGGGCCCTAAATGAGCAGTTCTTC
CASSWAGGALNEQFF
>TRBV24-1|-|few|TRBJ2-6
TGTGCCACCAGTGACCTTGGCCCGGTGCTGGCTCTGGGGGCCAACGTCCTGACTTTC
CATSDLGPVLALGANVLTF
>TRBV29-1|-|-|TRBJ1-1
TGCAGCGTTGTGAGGACAGCCAACACTGAAGCTTTCTTT
CSVVRTANTEAFF
>TRBV4-3|-|-|TRBJ2-7
TGCGCCAGCAGCCAAGATCGGGGACGATACTACGAGCAGTACTTC
CASSQDRGRYYEQYF
>TRBV29-1|-|-|TRBJ2-1
TGCAGCGTTGTACCGGACAATGAGCAGTTCTTC
CSVVPDNEQFF
>TRBV3-1|TRBD2|few|TRBJ2-3
TGTGCCAGCAGCCAATCCGGACTAGCCGCAGTCGGTACGCAGTATTTT
CASSQSGLAAVGTQYF
>TRBV7-9|TRBD1|few|TRBJ2-3
TGTGCCAGCAGCTTTCGGGACAGACGCACAGATACGCAGTATTTT
CASSFRDRRTDTQYF
>TRBV5-5|-|few|TRBJ1-2
TGTGCCAGCAGCTTGTTTAGTGGGACCAACAAGGGCTACACCTTC
CASSLFSGTNKGYTF
>TRBV27|-|many|TRBJ2-3
TGTGCCAGCAGTCAACTCCCTTTTATCACAGATACGCAGTATTTT
CASSQLPFITDTQYF
>TRBV6-5|TRBD2|many|TRBJ2-7
TGTGCCAGCACCCCACTTAGCGGGAGCTCCTACGAGCAGTACTTC
CASTPLSGSSYEQYF
>TRBV13|-|-|TRBJ1-1
TGTGCCAGCAGCGGCAGGGACACTGAAGCTTTCTTT
CASSGRDTEAFF
>TRBV7-2|TRBD2|once|TRBJ2-5
TGTGCCGGCAGCTTAGGATTTACCAGCGGGAACCTCCAGTACTTC
CAGSLGFTSGNLQYF
>TRBV6-4|-|few|TRBJ2-1
TGTGCCAGCAGTGACCTGGTAACCAATGAGCAGTTCTTC
CASSDLVTNEQFF
>TRBV15|-|-|TRBJ1-2
TGCGCCACCAGCAGAAGCGACAGGTTTAACTATGGCTACACCTTC
CATSRSDRFNYGYTF
>TRBV20-1|-|-|TRBJ1-6
TGCAGTGCTAGAGGGGCGGGGGATAATTCACCCCTCCACTTT
CSARGAGDNSPLHF
>TRBV11-2|-|many|TRBJ2-5
TGTGCCAGCAGCTTAAGACGAGACGCTCTAGCGCAAGAGACCCAGTACTTC
CASSLRRDALAQETQYF
>TRBV2|-|once|TRBJ2-7
TGTGCCAGCAGTGGGACAGACTCCTACGAGCAGTACTTC
CASSGTDSYEQYF
>TRBV29-1|TRBD2|-|TRBJ2-7
TGCAGCGTTGTAACTGGCGGGAGTGGTCGCTCCTACGAGCAGTACTTC
CSVVTGGSGRSYEQYF
>TRBV29-1|-|-|TRBJ2-1
TGCAGCGTTCCACAGGGCGGTGAGCAGTTCTTC
CSVPQGGEQFF
>TRBV28|TRBD2|-|TRBJ2-1
TGTGCCAGCAGTATCCTGGGACTAGCGGATAGCAATGAGCAGTTCTTC
CASSILGLADSNEQFF
>TRBV12-3/TRBV12-4|TRBD1|-|TRBJ2-5
TGTGCCAGCAGCCGGGACAGGTCTACACCGTACTTC
CASSRDRSTPYF
>TRBV4-1|TRBD1|-|TRBJ2-6
TGCGCCAGCAGCCACCTTAGACAGGGAATCGCTGGGGCCAACGTCCTGACTTTC
CASSHLRQGIAGANVLTF
>TRBV28|-|few|TRBJ2-6
TGTGCCAGCAGTTTGGTCCAGCCCTCTGGGGCCAACGTCCTGACTTTC
CASSLVQPSGANVLTF
>TRBV7-9|-|few|TRBJ2-5
TGTGCCAGCAGCTTAGGCCCTTCCCCAGAGACCCAGTACTTC
CASSLGPSPETQYF
>TRBV5-1|-|-|TRBJ2-1
TGCGCCAGCAGCTTCACGGGGGGCAACAACAATGAGCAGTTCTTC
CASSFTGGNNNEQFF
>TRBV11-2|-|-|TRBJ1-1
TGTGCCAGCAGCTTAGATTCGGGGTACACTAACACTGAAGCTTTCTTT
CASSLDSGYTNTEAFF
>TRBV2|-|many|TRBJ2-1
TGTGCCAGCAGCGCGGTGGACAATGAGCAGTTCTTC
CASSAVDNEQFF
>TRBV7-2|TRBD1|-|TRBJ2-7
TGTGCCAGCAGCGGGGACAGAGCTTTAGGCTACGAGCAGTACTTC
CASSGDRALGYEQYF
>TRBV18|-|-|TRBJ2-3
TGTGCCAGCTCTCAGGCAGTAGACACAGATACGCAGTATTTT
CASSQAVDTDTQYF
>TRBV25-1|-|-|TRBJ2-4
TGTGCCAGCAGTGACACAGGGCCGAAAAACATTCAGTACTTC
CASSDTGPKNIQYF
>TRBV29-1|-|-|TRBJ2-4
TGCAGCGGCATGTGGCGCTTAGCCAAAAACATTCAGTACTTC
CSGMWRLAKNIQYF
>TRBV29-1|-|few|TRBJ2-6
TGCAGCGTCAAGGGTTCTGGGGCCAACGTCCGGACTTTC
CSVKGSGANVRTF
>TRBV20-1|-|few|TRBJ1-5
TGCAGTGCTATCTCGGTTAGCAATCAGCCCCAGCATTTT
CSAISVSNQPQHF
>TRBV7-9|-|few|TRBJ2-7
TGTGCCAGCAGCTTAGCGGGAAGGGGAACCTACGAGCAGTACTTC
CASSLAGRGTYEQYF
>TRBV6-5|-|many|TRBJ1-1
TGTGCCAGCAGTCGTTCGAACACTGAAGCTTTCTTT
CASSRSNTEAFF
>TRBV7-2|-|-|TRBJ1-1
TGTGCCAGCGCCGCAACCTACACTGAGGCTTTCTTT
CASAATYTEAFF
>TRBV2|TRBD1|-|TRBJ2-1
TGTGCCAGCAGTGATGGTGACAGGGCGCCTTACAATGAGCAGTTCTTC
CASSDGDRAPYNEQFF
>TRBV24-1|TRBD1|-|TRBJ2-5
TGTGCCACCAGTGATTTCGGACAGGGGGCTAGGGAGACCCAGTACTTC
CATSDFGQGARETQYF